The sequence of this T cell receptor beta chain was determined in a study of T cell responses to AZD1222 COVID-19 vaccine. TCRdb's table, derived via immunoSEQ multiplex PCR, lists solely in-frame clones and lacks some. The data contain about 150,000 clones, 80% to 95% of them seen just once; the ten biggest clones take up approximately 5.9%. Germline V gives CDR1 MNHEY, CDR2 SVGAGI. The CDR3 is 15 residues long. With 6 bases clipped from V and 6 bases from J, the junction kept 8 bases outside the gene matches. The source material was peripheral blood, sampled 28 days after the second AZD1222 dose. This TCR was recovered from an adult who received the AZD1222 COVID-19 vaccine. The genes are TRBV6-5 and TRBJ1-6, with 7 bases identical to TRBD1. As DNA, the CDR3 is TGTGCCAGCAGAACTAGGGACAGATTTAATTCACCCCTCCACTTT. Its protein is CASRTRDRFNSPLHF.